Following are 18 T cell receptor beta chains from one sample sequenced in a study of beta chain features in type 1 diabetes. Whole-study results and caveats: A moderate, significant TCRB CDR3 shortening appeared in type 1 diabetes across four CD4+ subsets.

Every bit of the isolated RNA underwent reverse transcription, so sequencing read expressed TCRB transcripts. This table comes from immunoSEQ multiplex PCR, and its TCRdb copy is limited to in-frame clones, with some not included. The sample has roughly 250,000 clones, roughly 20% seen once. No antigens are known for them. The sequencing input was naive CD4+ T cells from blood. All receptors come from a woman between 40 and 50 years old with type 1 diabetes.

This rearrangement joins TRBV18 to TRBJ1-1; possible D gene TRBD1, 6 bases. The CDR3 is 15 residues long. The germline CDR1 and CDR2 sequences are KGHSH and LQKENI. Trimming pared 3 bases from V and 3 bases from J, leaving 14 bases between. The CDR3 here is CASSPRRDIDTEAFF. CDR3 in DNA: TGTGCCAGCTCACCCCGTAGGGACATAGACACTGAAGCTTTCTTT.

A few counts support this clone. The chain has TRBV5-1 and TRBJ1-6; TRBD1 agrees at 10 bases. In germline, CDR1 is SGHRS, CDR2 YFSETQ. V was clipped by 5 bases and J by 8 bases; unmatched bases: 10. The CDR3 contains 16 residues. CDR3 nucleotide sequence: TGCGCCAGCAGGTTAGATCGTGGGACAGGGGATTCACCCCTCCACTTT. Amino acid sequence: CASRLDRGTGDSPLHF.

This clone came up a few times. This chain links TRBV5-6 with TRBJ2-5; possible D gene TRBD2, 5 bases. Per the germline V gene, CDR1 is SGHDT and CDR2 is YYEEEE. The germline V and J ends were trimmed by 4 bases and 5 bases, with 15 bases remaining between them. The CDR3 is made up of 14 amino acids. The DNA of the CDR3 is TGTGCCAGCAGCCCCGAAGGTCGAGGGGAGACCCAGTACTTC. As protein: CASSPEGRGETQYF.

V gene TRBV7-6 combines with J gene TRBJ1-5; D might be TRBD1 (5 bases). From germline, CDR1 is SGHVS and CDR2 FNYEAQ. There are 14 residues in the CDR3. Trimming pared 5 bases from V and 4 bases from J, leaving 12 bases between. Here the CDR3 reads CASSRSGGNQPQHF. For the CDR3, the DNA is TGTGCCAGCAGCCGCTCGGGGGGAAATCAGCCCCAGCATTTT. The full variable domain, its missing parts supplied by reference TRBV7-6 and TRBJ1-5, is GAGVSQSPRYKVTKRGQDVALRCDPISGHVSLYWYRQALGQGPEFLTYFNYEAQQDKSGLPNDRFSAERPEGSISTLTIQRTEQRDSAMYRCASSRSGGNQPQHFGDGTRLSIL.

The rearrangement links TRBV28 to TRBJ2-1; no definite D call. Deletions cut 4 bases from V and 7 bases from J, with 8 bases between. CDR3 size: 12 residues. From germline, CDR1 is MDHEN and CDR2 SYDVKM. This CDR3 reads CASSSRMNEQFF. The CDR3 DNA sequence: TGTGCCAGCAGTTCTAGGATGAATGAGCAGTTCTTC.

As concerns this clone: The same CDR3 also results from other DNA sequences found in this sample. This sequence joins TRBV5-1 and TRBJ1-5; D is possibly TRBD1 (5 bases). Trimming shortened V by 0 bases and J by 2 bases, and 9 bases separated the two germline ends. Looked up from germline, CDR1 is SGHRS and CDR2 is YFSETQ. This CDR3 has 15 amino acids. CDR3 nucleotides: TGCGCCAGCAGCTTGGAGGGAGGGGGCAATCAGCCCCAGCATTTT. This encodes CASSLEGGGNQPQHF.

The V and J genes are TRBV15 and TRBJ2-5; D is perhaps TRBD1 (6 bases). The germline V and J ends were trimmed by 9 bases and 2 bases, with 10 bases remaining between them. The CDR3 loop spans 12 amino acids. Per germline, CDR1 LNHNV and CDR2 YYDKDF (reference sequence). In DNA, the CDR3 is TGTGCCACGCAGGGGCGGCAAGAGACCCAGTACTTC. It encodes CATQGRQETQYF.

The V and J genes are TRBV4-3 and TRBJ2-2; D uncertain. Germline loops: CDR1 LGHNA, CDR2 YSLEER. V was cut by 0 bases and J by 1 base, with 6 bases left in between. The CDR3 spans 15 residues. This CDR3 reads CASSQDLLNTGELFF. CDR3 DNA: TGCGCCAGCAGCCAAGATTTACTGAACACCGGGGAGCTGTTTTTT.

This clone was seen only a few times. The V call is TRBV6-1, the J call TRBJ2-4, with D unclear. The CDR3 covers 12 residues. Germline V gene sequence: CDR1 MNHNS, CDR2 SASEGT. Deletions cut 5 bases from V and 7 bases from J, with 9 bases between. In DNA, the CDR3 is TGTGCCAGCAGTCCCCCGAGGAACATTCAGTACTTC. Amino acids: CASSPPRNIQYF.

This clone was observed a handful of times. The rearrangement uses TRBV27 and TRBJ2-7; 8 positions agree with TRBD1. This CDR3 has 15 amino acids. Germline trimming cut 0 bases from V and 4 bases from J; bases unmatched to any gene: 5. Germline V gives CDR1 MNHEY, CDR2 SMNVEV (reference sequence). The DNA for the CDR3 is TGTGCCAGCAGTTTATCGGCAGGGGGCATTTACGAGCAGTACTTC. The encoded protein is CASSLSAGGIYEQYF.

The chain carries TRBV7-9 and TRBJ2-5, with a possible D match to TRBD2 (6 bases). V was pared by 2 bases and J by 3 bases, with 10 bases between. The CDR3 has 14 residues. Germline V gene sequence: CDR1 SEHNR, CDR2 FQNEAQ (reference sequence). CDR3 in DNA: TGTGCCAGCAGCTTAAGGAGGGATAAAGAGACCCAGTACTTC. Protein sequence: CASSLRRDKETQYF.

This clone was picked up a small number of times. The rearrangement uses TRBV27 and TRBJ1-1; tentative D call: TRBD1 (5 bases). The CDR3 loop spans 14 amino acids. In germline, CDR1 is MNHEY, CDR2 SMNVEV (reference sequence). Trimming pared 1 base from V and 7 bases from J, leaving 13 bases between. The CDR3 nucleotides are TGTGCCAGCAGTTTATTAGTGGGGGAGGGTGAAGCTTTCTTT. Amino acids: CASSLLVGEGEAFF.

This chain links TRBV9 with TRBJ1-2; D gene ambiguous. Germline loops: CDR1 SGDLS, CDR2 YYNGEE. The V and J ends lost 0 bases and 5 bases respectively, with 23 bases between them. CDR3 length: 18 amino acids. CDR3 amino acids: CASSVEGLGGRGGYGYTF. CDR3 coding DNA: TGTGCCAGCAGCGTAGAAGGTCTGGGAGGGCGAGGCGGGTATGGCTACACCTTC.

J is TRBJ2-1 and V is TRBV4-1; 7 nucleotides agree with TRBD2. After removal of 0 bases from V and 7 bases from J, the junction contained 3 bases not matched to a gene. The CDR3 extends over 14 amino acids. Per the germline V gene, CDR1 is MGHRA and CDR2 is YSYEKL. The CDR3 here is CASSQDPGGNEQFF. CDR3 nucleotide sequence: TGCGCCAGCAGCCAAGATCCGGGGGGAAATGAGCAGTTCTTC.

This clone was seen a few times. J is TRBJ2-3 and V is TRBV4-3; TRBD2 agrees at 7 bases. Germline CDR1 is LGHNA and CDR2 is YSLEER. V gave up 0 bases and J gave up 6 bases; unmatched junction bases: 6. The CDR3 has 15 residues. CDR3: CASSQDRLAGDTQYF. The DNA for the CDR3 is TGCGCCAGCAGCCAAGACAGACTAGCTGGGGATACGCAGTATTTT.

The chain has TRBV6-5 and TRBJ2-1; D is possibly TRBD2 (6 bases). With 4 bases removed from V and 4 bases from J, the gap between germline ends came to 8 bases. In germline, CDR1 is MNHEY, CDR2 SVGAGI. CDR3 length: 13 amino acids. CDR3 amino acids: CASSWEAYNEQFF. In nucleotides, the CDR3 is TGTGCCAGCAGTTGGGAGGCATACAATGAGCAGTTCTTC.

This clone occurred a few times. V is TRBV7-2 and J is TRBJ1-3; 8 nucleotides line up with TRBD1. This CDR3 has 15 amino acids. Germline values: CDR1 SGHTA, CDR2 FQGNSA. V lost 5 bases to trimming and J lost 8 bases; unmatched junction nucleotides: 11. CDR3 loop: CASSPGGGGSDTIYF. CDR3 nucleotides: TGTGCCAGCAGCCCAGGGGGCGGTGGTAGCGACACCATATATTTT.

A few counts support this clone. The rearrangement joins TRBV14 to TRBJ1-2; 10 nucleotides match TRBD1. This CDR3 comprises 16 residues. From germline, CDR1 is SGHDN and CDR2 FVKESK. Losses at the gene ends were 6 bases for V and 7 bases for J; bases not matched to a gene: 14. The CDR3 DNA sequence: TGTGCCAGCAGTACTTCAATCCGGGACAGGGGATTTGGCTACACCTTC. As protein: CASSTSIRDRGFGYTF.